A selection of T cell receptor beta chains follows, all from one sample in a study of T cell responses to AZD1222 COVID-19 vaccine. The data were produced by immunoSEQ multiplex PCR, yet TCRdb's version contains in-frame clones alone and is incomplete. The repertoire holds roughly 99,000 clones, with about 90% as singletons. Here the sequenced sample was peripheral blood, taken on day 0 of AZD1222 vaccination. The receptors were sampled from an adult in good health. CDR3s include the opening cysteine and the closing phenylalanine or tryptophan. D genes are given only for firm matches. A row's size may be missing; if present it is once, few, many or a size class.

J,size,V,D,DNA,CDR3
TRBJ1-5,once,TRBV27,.,TGTGCCAGCAGGGGAGGGGTTAACGGTCAGCCCCAGCATTTT,CASRGGVNGQPQHF
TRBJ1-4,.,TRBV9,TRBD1,TGTGCCAGCAGCGTAGGAGGACAGGGGGCTGAAAAACTGTTTTTT,CASSVGGQGAEKLFF
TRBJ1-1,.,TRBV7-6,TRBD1,TGTGCCAGCAGCCGTCGACAGGGCACTGAAGCTTTCTTT,CASSRRQGTEAFF
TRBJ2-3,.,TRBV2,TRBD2,TGTGCCAGCGCCAAGATAGCGGGGAGCACAGATACGCAGTATTTT,CASAKIAGSTDTQYF
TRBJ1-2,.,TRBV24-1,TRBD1,TGTGCCACCAGTGACTCACAGGGGAGGGGGTACTATGGCTACACCTTC,CATSDSQGRGYYGYTF
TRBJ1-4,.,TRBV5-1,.,TGCGCCAGCAGCTCGGGAGGGGGAATGGACGAAAAACTGTTTTTT,CASSSGGGMDEKLFF
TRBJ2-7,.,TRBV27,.,TGTGCCAGCAGTTTACCGGGCAGGGGCTACGAGCAGTACTTC,CASSLPGRGYEQYF
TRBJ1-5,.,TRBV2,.,TGTGCCAGCAGGACACAGGGCCTCAATCAGCCCCAGCATTTT,CASRTQGLNQPQHF
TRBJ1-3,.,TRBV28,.,TGTGCCAGCAGTTTAACCGGCGCCCTGGCGTCCGGAAACACCATATATTTT,CASSLTGALASGNTIYF
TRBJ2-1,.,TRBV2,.,TGTGCCAGCAGTGTTGGAGAGCAGTTCTTC,CASSVGEQFF